These 29 T cell receptor beta chains were all obtained from the same sample, sequenced in a study of Tregs in tolerant kidney transplant recipients. Data came from immunoSEQ multiplex PCR; TCRdb stores just in-frame clones and leaves some out. This repertoire includes approximately 24,000 clones. Recipients received nonmyeloablative bone marrow transplants from related graft donors, with transient mixed chimerism. Sequencing used CD4+ T cells from blood (PBMCs), obtained 6 months after the transplant. These receptors originate from a human patient who received a combined kidney and bone marrow transplant. These T cells may partly come from the graft donor.

Notes on this clone: Read data end 3 residues before the CDR3 end; the end is taken from the germline J gene. The rearrangement links TRBV30 to TRBJ1-4; perhaps TRBD1 as D (5 bases). V was trimmed by 5 bases and J by 5 bases, leaving 12 bases between them. The CDR3 is 13 residues long. Germline V gene data show CDR1 as GTSNPN and CDR2 as SVGIG (reference sequence). CDR3 sequence: CAWGEGRNEKLFF. The sequenced CDR3 bases are TGTGCCTGGGGGGAGGGGAGAAATGAAAAA.

On this clone: Read data end 3 residues before the CDR3 end; the end is taken from the germline J gene. J is TRBJ1-1 and V is TRBV18; no definite D call. The V gene lost 3 bases and the J gene lost 1 base, with 9 bases spanning the gap. The CDR3 covers 14 residues. Germline V gene lookup returns CDR1 KGHSH and CDR2 LQKENI. CDR3 sequence: CASSPPNRNTEAFF. The CDR3 DNA, read in part, is TGTGCCAGCTCACCGCCAAACAGGAACACTGAA.

Considering frequency, this clone is medium-sized. The sequence runs out 3 residues before the end of the CDR3; the remainder is reconstructed from the germline J gene. V gene TRBV10-3 combines with J gene TRBJ1-1; 8 bases are shared with TRBD1. The CDR3 sequence is 13 residues long. J gave up 7 bases and V 4 bases, and 5 bases lay outside the gene matches. Germline V gene lookup returns CDR1 ENHRY and CDR2 SYGVKD. This CDR3 is CAISVQGGDEAFF. CDR3 DNA, as far as it was read: TGTGCCATCAGTGTACAGGGGGGAGATGAA.

Worth noting for this clone: Read coverage stops 3 residues before the CDR3 terminus; the germline J gene supplies the remainder. This sequence joins TRBV5-4 and TRBJ1-2; 7 bases are shared with TRBD1. The CDR3 totals 14 residues. Germline CDR1 SGHNT, CDR2 YYREEE (reference sequence). J was trimmed by 4 bases and V by 3 bases; bases with no gene match: 6. CDR3 region: CASSSTGFGYGYTF. The sequenced part of the CDR3 DNA is TGTGCCAGCAGCTCGACAGGGTTCGGCTATGGC.

In regard to this clone: The read stops 3 residues short of the end of the CDR3; the missing end is completed from the germline J gene. The J gene is TRBJ2-2, the V gene TRBV28, with 8 bases fitting TRBD1. The length of the CDR3 is 12 residues. From germline, CDR1 is MDHEN and CDR2 SYDVKM. Partial CDR3 DNA: TGTGCCAGCAGTACGGACAGGGTTCGG. It yields the protein CASSTDRVR. The whole CDR3 protein reads CASSTDRVRLFF.

Note on this clone: The CDR3 is cut off 3 residues early in the read; its end comes from the germline J gene. The V gene is TRBV18, the J gene TRBJ2-3, with 7 bases identical to TRBD1. Germline CDR1 reads KGHSH; CDR2 reads LQKENI. This CDR3 contains 13 residues. The sequenced CDR3 bases are TGTGCCAGCTCACCTCAAGGGGGCGGGCCG. Protein sequence: CASSPQGGGP. The whole CDR3 sequence is CASSPQGGGPQYF.

On this clone: Sequencing ends 3 residues short of the CDR3 end; the germline J gene provides the rest. The V call is TRBV11-3, the J call TRBJ2-2; D is possibly TRBD1 (5 bases). The CDR3 spans 14 residues. The V gene's germline CDR1 is SGHNT and CDR2 YENEEA. With 3 bases removed from V and 5 bases from J, the gap between germline ends came to 10 bases. CDR3 DNA (partial): TGTGCCAGCAGCTTCAAAGGGGAAACCGGGGAG. This encodes CASSFKGETGE. The whole CDR3 sequence reads CASSFKGETGELFF.

This clone counts as medium-sized by frequency. Coverage ceases 3 residues before the CDR3 finishes, and the germline J gene fills in the end. This sequence joins TRBV7-2 and TRBJ2-2; no reliable D call. The germline gives CDR1 SGHTA, CDR2 FQGNSA. CDR3 length: 14 amino acids. V shed 2 bases and J shed 1 base, with 5 bases lying between them. The CDR3 spells CASSLQLNTGELFF. The sequenced part of the CDR3 DNA is TGTGCCAGCAGCTTACAATTGAACACCGGGGAG.

Concerning this clone itself: The sequenced fragment ends 3 residues before the CDR3 boundary, so the rest is inferred from the germline J gene. The V and J genes are TRBV2 and TRBJ1-1; TRBD1 matches at 8 bases. This CDR3 contains 15 residues. The germline CDR1 and CDR2 sequences are SNHLY and FYNNEI. CDR3 DNA, as far as it was read: TGTGCCAGCAGATTTCAGGGGGCCCAGGAGTGGGAA. This gives the protein CASRFQGAQEWE. The entire CDR3 sequence reads CASRFQGAQEWEAFF.

The part of the CDR3 DNA that was read is TGTGCCAGTAGTATGCCCGGGACAGGGATGGGAGAGACC. Its protein product is CASSMPGTGMGET. The complete CDR3 sequence is CASSMPGTGMGETQYF. This chain joins TRBV19 and TRBJ2-5, with 9 bases matching TRBD1. The CDR3 end is not reached by the read, which stops 3 residues before it; the germline J gene fills it in. Germline loops: CDR1 LNHDA, CDR2 SQIVND (reference sequence). The CDR3 is 16 residues long. Trimming at V came to 3 bases and at J to 4 bases, leaving 9 bases not matched to a gene.

A remark on this clone: The sequenced fragment ends 3 residues before the CDR3 boundary, so the rest is inferred from the germline J gene. The chain uses TRBV5-1 and TRBJ1-2; 10 positions match TRBD1. The length of the CDR3 is 13 residues. The germline gives CDR1 SGHRS, CDR2 YFSETQ. The part of the CDR3 DNA that was read is TGCGCCAGCAGCTTGTTGGGACAGGGGGGC. It encodes CASSLLGQGG. In full, the CDR3 reads CASSLLGQGGYTF.

About this clone: The read is 3 residues too short to cover the CDR3 end, so that end is filled in from the germline J gene. The chain is built from TRBV7-9 and TRBJ2-5; maybe TRBD2 (7 bases). Germline V gene data show CDR1 as SEHNR and CDR2 as FQNEAQ (reference sequence). Trimming cost V 4 bases and J 4 bases, with 10 bases left between them. CDR3 length equals 13 residues. CDR3 DNA, as far as it was read: TGTGCCAGCAGCTCGCGGGGGCGAGAGACC. This codes for CASSSRGRET. The CDR3 in full is CASSSRGRETQYF.

Concerning this clone: The CDR3 end lies 3 residues beyond the end of the read and is filled in from the germline J gene. The chain recombines TRBV5-1 with TRBJ1-3; tentative D call: TRBD1 (6 bases). There are 16 residues in the CDR3. Trimming pared 6 bases from V and 5 bases from J, leaving 21 bases between. CDR1 and CDR2 (germline): SGHRS, YFSETQ. This CDR3 is CASMEGVPNGRNTIYF. CDR3 DNA, as far as it was read: TGCGCCAGCATGGAGGGGGTGCCAAACGGCAGAAACACC.

A note on this clone: The read terminates 3 residues ahead of where the CDR3 ends, so the germline J gene completes it. V and J are TRBV18 and TRBJ1-3; no clear D. The CDR3 length is 18 residues. The germline gives CDR1 KGHSH, CDR2 LQKENI. Trimming took 6 bases from V and 0 from J, leaving 21 bases between them. The CDR3 bases that were read are TGTGCCAGCTCCCCAGTAGGGCACAGCTTGAGCTCTGGAAACACC. Amino acids: CASSPVGHSLSSGNT. The CDR3, in full, reads CASSPVGHSLSSGNTIYF.

With regard to this clone: The read ends 3 residues before the CDR3 terminus; that terminus is restored from the germline J gene. The chain carries TRBV30 and TRBJ2-1, with TRBD2 matching 7 bases. The CDR3 sequence is 15 residues long. V was pared by 3 bases and J by 4 bases, with 9 bases of the junction left unmatched. The germline gives CDR1 GTSNPN, CDR2 SVGIG (reference sequence). Here the CDR3 reads CAWSPRGGSYNEQFF. CDR3 DNA, as far as it was read: TGTGCCTGGAGCCCTCGCGGCGGGAGTTACAATGAG.

A word on this clone: The read ends 3 residues before the CDR3 terminus; that terminus is restored from the germline J gene. This chain connects TRBV19 to TRBJ2-5; D gene ambiguous. Looked up from germline, CDR1 is LNHDA and CDR2 is SQIVND (reference sequence). This CDR3 region has 15 residues. Between the trimmed V and J ends, which lost 1 base and 1 base, there was a span of 10 bases. CDR3 sequence reads: CASSIGAKTQETQYF. Partial CDR3 DNA: TGTGCCAGTAGTATAGGGGCTAAAACCCAAGAGACC. The full variable domain, in which reference TRBV19 and TRBJ2-5 provide the parts outside the CDR3, is DGGITQSPKYLFRKEGQNVTLSCEQNLNHDAMYWYRQDPGQGLRLIYYSQIVNDFQKGDIAEGYSVSREKKESFPLTVTSAQKNPTAFYLCASSIGAKTQETQYFGPGTRLLVL.

As regards this clone: Sequencing ends 3 residues short of the CDR3 end; the germline J gene provides the rest. The J gene is TRBJ2-4, the V gene TRBV2, with D possibly being TRBD1 (5 bases). Trimming removed 9 bases at V and 0 bases at J, with 12 bases between. CDR3 size: 14 residues. In germline, CDR1 is SNHLY, CDR2 FYNNEI. The CDR3 DNA, read in part, is TGTGCCAGTTTGGGGCCTAGAGCCAAAAACATT. Encoded protein: CASLGPRAKNI. The CDR3 reads in full as CASLGPRAKNIQYF. Using reference TRBV2 and TRBJ2-4 for the parts outside the CDR3, the full variable domain is EPEVTQTPSHQVTQMGQEVILRCVPISNHLYFYWYRQILGQKVEFLVSFYNNEISEKSEIFDDQFSVERPDGSNFTLKIRSTKLEDSAMYFCASLGPRAKNIQYFGAGTRLSVL.

A remark on this clone: With the read ending 3 residues before the CDR3 end, the germline J gene is used to fill in that end. The rearrangement joins TRBV7-7 to TRBJ2-5; D ambiguous. The V gene lost 6 bases and the J gene lost 1 base, with 9 bases spanning the gap. This CDR3 has 13 amino acids. Germline V gives CDR1 SSHAT, CDR2 FNYEAQ (reference sequence). CDR3: CASSSQVQETQYF. The DNA read from the CDR3 is TGTGCCAGCAGTTCGCAGGTCCAAGAGACC.

Concerning this clone itself: The read halts 3 residues ahead of the CDR3 end, with the missing end drawn from the germline J gene. This chain joins TRBV6-1 and TRBJ2-3, with 8 bases aligning to TRBD1. Per germline, CDR1 MNHNS and CDR2 SASEGT. Germline trimming cut 4 bases from V and 5 bases from J; bases unmatched to any gene: 8. This CDR3 has 15 amino acids. The CDR3 loop reads CASSAQGADVDTQYF. CDR3 DNA (partial): TGTGCCAGCAGTGCCCAGGGGGCCGATGTAGATACG.

With regard to this clone: The observed sequence ends 3 residues before the CDR3 terminus, with the missing tail filled in from the germline J gene. This chain uses TRBV18 with TRBJ2-3; no clear D gene. This CDR3 contains 12 residues. Trimming shortened V by 2 bases and J by 3 bases, and 3 bases separated the two germline ends. Per germline, CDR1 KGHSH and CDR2 LQKENI. The CDR3 spells CASSPATDTQYF. The covered CDR3 bases are TGTGCCAGCTCACCAGCGACAGATACG.

In the case of this clone: The read stops 3 residues short of the end of the CDR3; the missing end is completed from the germline J gene. This chain joins TRBV7-9 and TRBJ2-3; 11 nucleotides match TRBD1. CDR3 size: 15 residues. CDR1 SEHNR and CDR2 FQNEAQ come from the germline V gene (reference sequence). J was trimmed by 7 bases and V by 4 bases; bases with no gene match: 7. CDR3 amino acids: CASSYPGQGAYTQYF. The sequenced part of the CDR3 DNA is TGTGCCAGCAGCTACCCTGGACAGGGGGCCTATACG.

Of note for this clone: Read coverage stops 3 residues before the CDR3 terminus; the germline J gene supplies the remainder. J is TRBJ2-2 and V is TRBV29-1; 7 positions agree with TRBD1. The CDR3 is 14 amino acids. Losses at the gene ends were 6 bases for V and 0 bases for J; bases not matched to a gene: 4. Germline V gives CDR1 SQVTM, CDR2 ANQGSEA. CDR3 sequence: CSVRDSSNTGELFF. CDR3 DNA, as far as it was read: TGCAGCGTCCGGGACAGCTCGAACACCGGGGAG.

In the case of this clone: An end of the junction differs from the germline gene, which may be a read error. The read finishes 3 residues shy of the CDR3 end, and the germline J gene is used to complete it. The chain couples TRBV20-1 to TRBJ2-5, with 9 bases matching TRBD1. From germline, CDR1 is DFQATT and CDR2 SNEGSKA (reference sequence). CDR3 length: 14 amino acids. The CDR3 reads CSARGQGKGETQYF. The CDR3 bases that were read are TGCAGTGCGAGAGGACAGGGGAAGGGAGAGACC.

With regard to this clone: Read sequence stops 3 residues before the CDR3 end, and the germline J gene provides the missing end. This chain uses TRBV18 with TRBJ2-7, with 9 bases matching TRBD1. In germline, CDR1 is KGHSH, CDR2 LQKENI. CDR3 length: 14 amino acids. The J segment lost 6 bases and the V segment lost 6 bases, leaving 9 bases of the junction unmatched. The CDR3 sequence: CASSLGQGDSEQYF. Incomplete CDR3 DNA: TGTGCCAGCTCGCTGGGACAGGGAGACTCCGAG.

As to this clone: The sequence runs out 3 residues before the end of the CDR3; the remainder is reconstructed from the germline J gene. The chain employs TRBV6-2 or TRBV6-3 and TRBJ2-5; D remains ambiguous. Germline CDR1 and CDR2: MNHEY and SVGEGT. Trimming removed 2 bases from V and 5 bases from J, with 3 bases in between. The length of the CDR3 is 11 residues. The CDR3 bases that were read are TGTGCCAGCAGTTACGCGGAGACC. It specifies CASSYAET. The CDR3 reads in full as CASSYAETQYF.

Note on this clone: Sequencing ends 3 residues short of the CDR3 end; the germline J gene provides the rest. V usage is TRBV11-3 and J usage is TRBJ1-2; 7 bases are a match to TRBD1. From germline, CDR1 is SGHNT and CDR2 YENEEA. The CDR3 extends over 14 amino acids. Trimming cost V 5 bases and J 1 base; bases outside gene matches: 4. The CDR3 protein is CASSHRDSNYGYTF. The DNA read from the CDR3 is TGTGCCAGCAGCCACCGGGACAGTAACTATGGC.

Comments on this clone: Read sequence stops 3 residues before the CDR3 end, and the germline J gene provides the missing end. J is TRBJ1-2 and V is TRBV5-6; D uncertain. The V gene's germline CDR1 is SGHDT and CDR2 YYEEEE. This CDR3 has 14 amino acids. V was cut by 4 bases and J by 4 bases, with 14 bases left in between. The DNA read from the CDR3 is TGTGCCAGCAGCCCGACTCCACCGGGCTATGGC. Protein: CASSPTPPGYG. From start to end, the CDR3 is CASSPTPPGYGYTF.

Concerning this clone itself: With the read ending 3 residues before the CDR3 end, the germline J gene is used to fill in that end. The chain couples TRBV10-3 to TRBJ2-1, with D perhaps TRBD2 (5 bases). The CDR3 is 14 amino acids. Germline values: CDR1 ENHRY, CDR2 SYGVKD. V dropped 10 bases and J dropped 1 base, with 14 bases sitting between them. The CDR3 is CATVDWTSYNEQFF. The sequenced CDR3 bases are TGTGCCACTGTGGACTGGACGTCCTACAATGAG.

To note about this clone: The read stops 3 residues short of the end of the CDR3; the missing end is completed from the germline J gene. Within the sample, other DNA sequences also encode this same CDR3. The chain uses TRBV7-9 and TRBJ1-1; the match to TRBD1 covers 7 bases. Germline assignment: CDR1 SEHNR and CDR2 FQNEAQ (reference sequence). This CDR3 spans 15 amino acids. The V gene end was trimmed by 5 bases and the J gene end by 1 base; junction bases not matched to a gene: 7. The CDR3 reads CASSHTGQSNTEAFF. Incomplete CDR3 DNA: TGTGCCAGCAGCCATACGGGACAGTCGAACACTGAA.